Below are 17 T cell receptor beta chains sequenced from a single sample in a study of T cell responses to AZD1222 COVID-19 vaccine. Some clones are missing from TCRdb's copy, which holds only in-frame ones; the method was immunoSEQ multiplex PCR. The data show 120,000 or so clones, around 90% seen once. Sequencing was performed on peripheral blood, taken on day 0 of AZD1222 vaccination. The source is an adult in good health.

By sample fraction, this clone is medium-sized. The chain links TRBV20-1 to TRBJ1-2; D uncertain. Germline CDR1 reads DFQATT; CDR2 reads SNEGSKA (reference sequence). The V end was cut by 3 bases, the J end by 7 bases, with 9 bases between. The CDR3 runs to 11 residues. The CDR3, as DNA: TGCAGTGCTAGTTCGGGGAGTGGCTACACCTTC. Its protein is CSASSGSGYTF.

The V call is TRBV5-1, the J call TRBJ1-5, with unresolved D. V was pared by 4 bases and J by 1 base, with 12 bases between. The CDR3 length is 15 residues. The germline V gene has CDR1 SGHRS and CDR2 YFSETQ. CDR3 residues: CASSPTGDSNQPQHF. The CDR3 nucleotides read TGCGCCAGCAGCCCCACCGGTGACAGCAATCAGCCCCAGCATTTT.

This clone was seen more than once but under ten times. This same CDR3 is encoded by further DNA sequences in the sample. This rearrangement joins TRBV18 to TRBJ2-3, with D uncertain. This CDR3 is 12 amino acids long. Looked up from germline, CDR1 is KGHSH and CDR2 is LQKENI. The V end was cut by 6 bases, the J end by 0 bases, with 4 bases between. The CDR3 DNA follows: TGTGCCAGCTCCCCTAGCACAGATACGCAGTATTTT. Amino acid sequence: CASSPSTDTQYF. The variable domain in full, completed from reference TRBV18 and TRBJ2-3, reads NAGVMQNPRHLVRRRGQEARLRCSPMKGHSHVYWYRQLPEEGLKFMVYLQKENIIDESGMPKERFSAEFPKEGPSILRIQQVVRGDSAAYFCASSPSTDTQYFGPGTRLTVL.

The CDR3 coding sequence is TGTGCCAGCAGCTTAGAAACAGGGCGAGGACAGCCCCAGCATTTT. Residues: CASSLETGRGQPQHF. The chain links TRBV7-2 to TRBJ1-5, with D possibly TRBD1 on 6 matching bases. CDR3 length: 15 residues. In germline, CDR1 is SGHTA, CDR2 FQGNSA. Trimming removed 1 base from V and 7 bases from J, with 14 bases in between.

The chain links TRBV10-3 to TRBJ1-4, with 8 bases that match TRBD1. Germline CDR1 is ENHRY and CDR2 is SYGVKD. CDR3 size: 15 residues. Trimming took 10 bases from V and 6 from J; bases not matched to a gene: 13. The CDR3 coding sequence is TGTGCCACCGCCCCAGGGACAGGAAAAGATGAAAAACTGTTTTTT. Translated: CATAPGTGKDEKLFF.

The gene calls are TRBV12-3 or TRBV12-4 and TRBJ1-2; tentative D call: TRBD1 (6 bases). CDR3 length: 12 residues. The germline V and J ends were trimmed by 4 bases and 5 bases, with 8 bases remaining between them. CDR3: CASSSTGYGYTF. The CDR3 DNA reads as TGTGCCAGCAGTTCTACAGGGTATGGCTACACCTTC.

The chain is built from TRBV29-1 and TRBJ1-1; D remains ambiguous. The CDR3 has 15 amino acids. Germline V CDR1 and CDR2: SQVTM, ANQGSEA. V lost 1 base and J 0 bases, leaving 12 bases between the germline ends. This chain's CDR3 is CSVEVIRTMNTEAFF. In DNA form, the CDR3 reads TGCAGCGTTGAAGTAATCCGGACCATGAACACTGAAGCTTTCTTT.

The gene calls are TRBV18 and TRBJ2-2, with D unclear. The CDR3 loop spans 14 amino acids. CDR1 is KGHSH, CDR2 LQKENI, per germline. V lost 1 base and J 6 bases, leaving 9 bases between the germline ends. The CDR3 nucleotides read TGTGCCAGCTCACCACGTCCGGGCTCCGGGGAGCTGTTTTTT. Protein: CASSPRPGSGELFF.

The chain joins TRBV7-9 to TRBJ1-3, with D uncertain. In germline, CDR1 is SEHNR, CDR2 FQNEAQ (reference sequence). The CDR3 is made up of 15 amino acids. Trimming took 1 base from V and 0 from J, leaving 7 bases between them. The CDR3 DNA follows: TGTGCCAGCAGCTTAGTCATAGGCTCTGGAAACACCATATATTTT. Its translation: CASSLVIGSGNTIYF.

The chain recombines TRBV10-3 with TRBJ2-6; TRBD1 might be the D (6 bases). The CDR3 is made up of 16 amino acids. Germline V gene sequence: CDR1 ENHRY, CDR2 SYGVKD. Trimming took 7 bases from V and 0 from J, leaving 13 bases between them. Here the CDR3 DNA reads TGTGCCATCATGAGGGACACCGGCTCTGGGGCCAACGTCCTGACTTTC. Its protein product is CAIMRDTGSGANVLTF.

V and J are TRBV5-5 and TRBJ2-6; D is perhaps TRBD1 (5 bases). CDR3 length: 16 amino acids. Germline V gene sequence: CDR1 SGHKS, CDR2 YYEKEE (reference sequence). V gave up 6 bases and J gave up 11 bases, with 24 bases separating them. DNA of the CDR3: TGTGCCAGCATCCCGCACCCCCCAGGGAACATTGACGTCCTGACTTTC. Amino acids: CASIPHPPGNIDVLTF.

The V call is TRBV5-6, the J call TRBJ1-1; D is possibly TRBD1 (6 bases). V gave up 6 bases and J gave up 7 bases, with 16 bases separating them. The CDR3 consists of 13 residues. The V gene's germline CDR1 is SGHDT and CDR2 YYEEEE. The CDR3 region has the DNA TGTGCCAGCACCCTAAAGGGGGTGAATGAAGCTTTCTTT. Its translation: CASTLKGVNEAFF. Full variable domain (remainder filled in from reference TRBV5-6 and TRBJ1-1): DAGVTQSPTHLIKTRGQQVTLRCSPKSGHDTVSWYQQALGQGPQFIFQYYEEEERQRGNFPDRFSGHQFPNYSSELNVNALLLGDSALYLCASTLKGVNEAFFGQGTRLTVV.

This clone was found once. The rearrangement joins TRBV7-9 to TRBJ1-2; D is unclear. Trimming shortened V by 1 base and J by 4 bases, and 7 bases separated the two germline ends. The CDR3 spans 13 residues. Germline V gene data show CDR1 as SEHNR and CDR2 as FQNEAQ (reference sequence). The CDR3 bases are TGTGCCAGCAGCTTAGAAAACAGCTATGGCTACACCTTC. Translated: CASSLENSYGYTF.

This clone was picked up one time. The CDR3 region has the DNA TGTGCCAGCAGCCAACAAGACACCGCCCCTAATGAAAAACTGTTTTTT. Protein product: CASSQQDTAPNEKLFF. The rearrangement links TRBV3-1 (or the pseudogene TRBV3-2) to TRBJ1-4; D is uncertain. Germline values: CDR1 LGHDT, CDR2 YNNKEL (reference sequence). This CDR3 contains 16 residues. V was shortened by 2 bases and J by 3 bases, with 13 bases between the two germline ends.

The chain has TRBV27 and TRBJ2-7, with 7 bases lining up with TRBD1. V gave up 8 bases and J gave up 5 bases; unmatched junction bases: 6. The germline CDR1 and CDR2 sequences are MNHEY and SMNVEV (reference sequence). The CDR3 is made up of 12 amino acids. Here the CDR3 reads CASRQGVHEQYF. CDR3 sequence (DNA): TGTGCCAGCCGACAGGGCGTCCACGAGCAGTACTTC.

Only one count was recorded for this clone. The CDR3 DNA follows: TGTGCCAGCAGTGAATCCACAGTGGCAAATCTATACGAGCAGTACTTC. Encoded protein: CASSESTVANLYEQYF. The chain couples TRBV6-1 to TRBJ2-7; D is ambiguous. The germline CDR1 and CDR2 sequences are MNHNS and SASEGT. This CDR3 spans 16 amino acids. V was shortened by 2 bases and J by 4 bases, with 18 bases between the two germline ends.

The rearrangement uses TRBV11-2 and TRBJ1-2, with D possibly matching TRBD1 (5 bases). Trimming removed 3 bases at V and 7 bases at J, with 15 bases between. The CDR3 loop spans 14 amino acids. Germline V gene sequence: CDR1 SGHAT, CDR2 FQNNGV. The CDR3 DNA sequence: TGTGCCAGCAGCTTGGGACCGGTTTCTGGTGGCTACACCTTC. Residues: CASSLGPVSGGYTF. The variable domain in full, with the rest retrieved from reference TRBV11-2 and TRBJ1-2, is EAGVAQSPRYKIIEKRQSVAFWCNPISGHATLYWYQQILGQGPKLLIQFQNNGVVDDSQLPKDRFSAERLKGVDSTLKIQPAKLEDSAVYLCASSLGPVSGGYTFGSGTRLTVV.